Each of the 9 T cell receptor beta chains below was sequenced from the same sample in a study of cytomegalovirus exposure and HLA in healthy donors. Use of 60 Vbeta and 13 Jbeta primers characterized the PCR. This table comes from immunoSEQ multiplex PCR, and its TCRdb copy is limited to in-frame clones, with some not included. The table records around 90,000 clones, roughly nine tenths of them present only once. The material sequenced was PBMCs. The receptors come from a man younger than 45 in good health and CMV-seropositive.

The rearrangement links TRBV7-9 to TRBJ2-1, with a tentative D call TRBD1 (7 bases). V lost 4 bases, J lost 6 bases, and 13 bases lay in between. The CDR3 is made up of 14 amino acids. Germline assignment: CDR1 SEHNR and CDR2 FQNEAQ (reference sequence). For the CDR3, the DNA is TGTGCCAGCAGCTCAGGGGGACTCACCAATGAGCAGTTCTTC. Amino acids: CASSSGGLTNEQFF.

The chain combines TRBV6-1 with TRBJ2-1, with 13 bases matching TRBD2. CDR1 is MNHNS, CDR2 SASEGT, per germline. This CDR3 region has 16 residues. Germline trimming cut 3 bases from V and 2 bases from J; bases unmatched to any gene: 1. The CDR3 reads CASSDGTSGTYNEQFF. Here the CDR3 DNA reads TGTGCCAGCAGTGACGGGACTAGCGGGACCTACAATGAGCAGTTCTTC.

The V call is TRBV7-3, the J call TRBJ2-3; D uncertain. CDR3 length equals 13 residues. Germline-derived CDR1 and CDR2 are SGHTA and FQGTGA. Trimming removed 5 bases at V and 5 bases at J, with 11 bases between. CDR3 nucleotide sequence: TGTGCCAGCAGCACTCAGAACAGAGATACGCAGTATTTT. This sequence encodes CASSTQNRDTQYF.

The chain carries TRBV2 and TRBJ2-1, with 10 nucleotides matching TRBD1. CDR1 and CDR2 from the germline V gene are SNHLY and FYNNEI. V shed 6 bases and J 2 bases; nucleotides not matched to a gene: 4. The CDR3 runs 15 residues. CDR3 residues: CASRPDRGPYNEQFF. The CDR3 DNA follows: TGTGCCAGCAGACCCGACAGGGGGCCCTACAATGAGCAGTTCTTC.

The chain links TRBV30 to TRBJ1-1; D unresolved. This CDR3 is built from 14 residues. Trimming stripped 7 bases from V and 0 bases from J, with 15 bases between. CDR1 and CDR2 (germline): GTSNPN, SVGIG (reference sequence). The CDR3 loop reads CAYLLAGLNTEAFF. The CDR3 coding sequence is TGTGCCTACCTCCTTGCGGGGTTGAACACTGAAGCTTTCTTT. Together with reference TRBV30 and TRBJ1-1, the CDR3 gives the full variable domain: SQTIHQWPATLVQPVGSPLSLECTVEGTSNPNLYWYRQAAGRGLQLLFYSVGIGQISSEVPQNLSASRPQDRQFILSSKKLLLSDSGFYLCAYLLAGLNTEAFFGQGTRLTVV.

This clone was counted once. The DNA for the CDR3 is TGTGCCAGCAGTGTCTACAGGGGGCGGTTTTTCAATCAGCCCCAGCATTTT. Encoded protein: CASSVYRGRFFNQPQHF. The chain employs TRBV28 and TRBJ1-5; 9 positions agree with TRBD1. Trimming removed 5 bases from V and 3 bases from J; junction bases left unmatched: 11. Germline values: CDR1 MDHEN, CDR2 SYDVKM. This CDR3 region has 17 residues.

This chain joins TRBV19 and TRBJ2-1, with a weak D call TRBD1 (5 bases). This CDR3 comprises 14 residues. Trimming shortened V by 4 bases and J by 4 bases, and 11 bases separated the two germline ends. In germline, CDR1 is LNHDA, CDR2 SQIVND (reference sequence). CDR3 DNA: TGTGCCAGTAGTAGGGGCTACCAATACAATGAGCAGTTCTTC. It encodes CASSRGYQYNEQFF.

DNA of the CDR3: TGTGCCTCGGCACAGACAGGTTCCTACAATGAGCAGTTCTTC. Translating gives CASAQTGSYNEQFF. The chain combines TRBV30 with TRBJ2-1; TRBD1 is a possible D gene (6 bases). This CDR3 is built from 14 residues. The V end lost 7 bases, the J end lost 1 base, and 14 bases lay between the germline ends. Germline V gene data show CDR1 as GTSNPN and CDR2 as SVGIG (reference sequence).

This sequence joins TRBV6-1 and TRBJ1-1; 9 nucleotides align to TRBD1. The CDR3 length is 13 residues. The ends lost 7 bases at V and 4 bases at J; junction bases unmatched: 4. The germline V gene has CDR1 MNHNS and CDR2 SASEGT. The CDR3 DNA is TGTGCCAGCACCAGACAGGGGGGCACTGAAGCTTTCTTT. Protein: CASTRQGGTEAFF.